Listed here are 22 T cell receptor beta chains from one sample, sequenced in a study of OX40 agonist ivuxolimab in advanced cancers. The library relied on the immunoSEQ multiplex PCR assay. TCRdb retrieved this table from immuneACCESS and kept in-frame rearrangements only. Not all clones are present; in checked studies, unresolved V genes account for under half, and no reason is known for the remainder. For this sample the table gives about 68,000 clones, of which 75% to 85% were detected only once. Around 1.5% of the sample lies in the top ten. The material was CD4+ or CD8+ T cells sorted from blood, obtained in a trial of the OX40 agonist ivuxolimab. Receptors originate from an adult with an advanced solid tumor such as melanoma, head and neck, liver or kidney cancer.

The chain employs TRBV7-6 and TRBJ1-3; D unresolved. V dropped 4 bases and J dropped 1 base, with 8 bases sitting between them. The CDR3 is 14 amino acids. The germline CDR1 and CDR2 sequences are SGHVS and FNYEAQ. In nucleotides, the CDR3 is TGTGCCAGCAGCTCCCTGTTTTCTGGAAACACCATATATTTT. Protein product: CASSSLFSGNTIYF. The full variable domain, with the rest looked up from reference TRBV7-6 and TRBJ1-3, is GAGVSQSPRYKVTKRGQDVALRCDPISGHVSLYWYRQALGQGPEFLTYFNYEAQQDKSGLPNDRFSAERPEGSISTLTIQRTEQRDSAMYRCASSSLFSGNTIYFGEGSWLTVV.

This chain connects TRBV11-3 to TRBJ2-1; possibly TRBD2 for D (6 bases). Germline lookup yields CDR1 SGHNT and CDR2 YENEEA. Deletions cut 5 bases from V and 5 bases from J, with 13 bases between. The CDR3 runs 14 residues. CDR3 DNA: TGTGCCAGCAGCAAGTGGGAGGATCACAATGAGCAGTTCTTC. Its translation: CASSKWEDHNEQFF.

In nucleotides, the CDR3 is TGTGCCAGCAGCCCGGACAGGGATAAAGAGACCCAGTACTTC. Its protein product is CASSPDRDKETQYF. The gene calls are TRBV2 and TRBJ2-5; the match to TRBD1 covers 8 bases. Germline V gene lookup returns CDR1 SNHLY and CDR2 FYNNEI. V lost 6 bases and J lost 3; bases outside the gene matches: 6. This CDR3 spans 14 amino acids.

The genes are TRBV29-1 and TRBJ2-1; D is unresolved. CDR1 SQVTM and CDR2 ANQGSEA come from the germline V gene. CDR3 length equals 12 residues. V gave up 3 bases and J gave up 7 bases, with 10 bases separating them. CDR3 residues: CSVDFPRNEQFF. CDR3 nucleotide sequence: TGCAGCGTTGATTTCCCCCGAAATGAGCAGTTCTTC.

The chain employs TRBV27 and TRBJ2-2; possibly TRBD2 for D (6 bases). Trimming pared 4 bases from V and 4 bases from J, leaving 13 bases between. Germline CDR1 MNHEY, CDR2 SMNVEV (reference sequence). The CDR3 covers 15 residues. In nucleotides, the CDR3 is TGTGCCAGCAGTTCCGGCGGGGTCAGCACCGGGGAGCTGTTTTTT. Protein sequence: CASSSGGVSTGELFF.

This chain connects TRBV7-7 to TRBJ2-1, with D maybe TRBD1 (6 bases). The V end lost 3 bases, the J end lost 9 bases, and 12 bases lay between the germline ends. This CDR3 spans 13 amino acids. Germline lookup yields CDR1 SSHAT and CDR2 FNYEAQ (reference sequence). CDR3 nucleotides: TGTGCCAGCAGCTTCTTACAGGGTGGTGAGCAGTTCTTC. It encodes CASSFLQGGEQFF.

V gene TRBV6-6 combines with J gene TRBJ2-2; a possible D gene is TRBD1 (6 bases). The V end lost 4 bases, the J end lost 1 base, and 10 bases lay between the germline ends. The CDR3 loop spans 15 amino acids. From germline, CDR1 is MNHNY and CDR2 SVGAGI (reference sequence). The CDR3, as DNA: TGTGCCAGCAGTTCTGGGGGCAGGAACACCGGGGAGCTGTTTTTT. This translates into CASSSGGRNTGELFF.

V usage is TRBV28 and J usage is TRBJ2-7; TRBD2 matches 7 bases. V was pared by 3 bases and J by 2 bases, with 13 bases of the junction left unmatched. The CDR3 runs to 17 residues. Germline lookup yields CDR1 MDHEN and CDR2 SYDVKM. This CDR3 is CASSFWSSQRGPYEQYF. The CDR3 nucleotides are TGTGCCAGCAGTTTTTGGAGTAGCCAGCGGGGACCCTACGAGCAGTACTTC.

The V call is TRBV28, the J call TRBJ1-2; D gene unclear. The ends were cut back, 3 bases at V and 1 base at J, with 9 bases in the middle. This CDR3 region has 14 residues. Germline CDR1 is MDHEN and CDR2 is SYDVKM. CDR3 region: CASSFLENNYGYTF. The CDR3 nucleotides read TGTGCCAGCAGTTTTTTAGAAAATAACTATGGCTACACCTTC.

The V call is TRBV6-5, the J call TRBJ2-3; no reliable D call. With 7 bases removed from V and 2 bases from J, the gap between germline ends came to 10 bases. The V gene's germline CDR1 is MNHEY and CDR2 SVGAGI. There are 13 residues in the CDR3. The CDR3 is CASTTEATDTQYF. CDR3 nucleotide sequence: TGTGCCAGCACCACCGAGGCCACAGATACGCAGTATTTT.

The chain uses TRBV7-2 and TRBJ2-1, with 11 bases matching TRBD1. Trimming took 4 bases from V and 10 from J; bases not matched to a gene: 18. Germline CDR1 SGHTA, CDR2 FQGNSA. This CDR3 is built from 18 residues. CDR3 DNA sequence: TGTGCCAGCAGCTCCGCCCCGAGAACCGGGACAGGGGGTAGGGAGCAGTTCTTC. Its translation: CASSSAPRTGTGGREQFF.

J is TRBJ1-5 and V is TRBV7-2; weak D call: TRBD1 (6 bases). CDR1 is SGHTA, CDR2 FQGNSA, per germline. The CDR3 consists of 16 residues. V lost 2 bases and J lost 7, with 18 bases in between. CDR3 amino acids: CASSLTSSRGQQPQHF. CDR3 DNA: TGTGCCAGCAGCTTAACCTCGTCCCGGGGGCAGCAGCCCCAGCATTTT.

V gene TRBV5-1 combines with J gene TRBJ2-5; 8 bases are shared with TRBD1. Unmatched junction bases numbered 3, after V lost 3 bases and J lost 5 bases. Germline CDR1 SGHRS, CDR2 YFSETQ. The CDR3 consists of 13 residues. CDR3 amino acids: CASSSGGEETQYF. The CDR3 DNA follows: TGCGCCAGCAGCTCAGGGGGCGAGGAGACCCAGTACTTC.

The gene calls are TRBV20-1 and TRBJ2-3; D remains ambiguous. CDR1 and CDR2 (germline): DFQATT, SNEGSKA (reference sequence). The CDR3 is 11 amino acids. Deletions cut 5 bases from V and 6 bases from J, with 9 bases between. CDR3 coding DNA: TGCAGTGCTTCCCCCCGCGATACGCAGTATTTT. Amino acid sequence: CSASPRDTQYF.

This chain links TRBV18 with TRBJ2-5, with D unclear. The V gene's germline CDR1 is KGHSH and CDR2 LQKENI. The CDR3 totals 14 residues. With 0 bases removed from V and 5 bases from J, the gap between germline ends came to 10 bases. Written as DNA, the CDR3 is TGTGCCAGCTCACCACCAGGGCTCGGGGAGACCCAGTACTTC. Protein sequence: CASSPPGLGETQYF.

The chain recombines TRBV7-2 with TRBJ2-5, with D possibly being TRBD1 (6 bases). This CDR3 spans 14 amino acids. CDR1 is SGHTA, CDR2 FQGNSA, per germline. V dropped 5 bases and J dropped 5 bases, with 15 bases sitting between them. The CDR3 nucleotides read TGTGCCAGCAGCCTAAACACAGGGATGGAGACCCAGTACTTC. It translates to CASSLNTGMETQYF.

The genes are TRBV9 and TRBJ2-2, with 7 nucleotides matching TRBD2. V lost 4 bases to trimming and J lost 5 bases; unmatched junction nucleotides: 8. This CDR3 spans 15 amino acids. The germline V gene encodes CDR1 SGDLS and CDR2 YYNGEE. CDR3 sequence reads: CASSRGGRGTGELFF. For the CDR3, the DNA is TGTGCCAGCAGCAGAGGCGGGAGAGGGACCGGGGAGCTGTTTTTT.

The chain combines TRBV2 with TRBJ2-5, with 10 bases matching TRBD1. The DNA end is a closer match to TRBJ2-7, so the J assignment may be wrong. This CDR3 comprises 15 residues. CDR1 and CDR2 from the germline V gene are SNHLY and FYNNEI. CDR3 region: CASSQWTGGNYEQYF. In DNA form, the CDR3 reads TGTGCCAGCAGTCAGTGGACAGGGGGAAATTACGAGCAGTACTTC.

This chain uses TRBV7-2 with TRBJ1-2; TRBD1 matches at 7 bases. CDR3 size: 15 residues. Trimming removed 5 bases from V and 7 bases from J; junction bases left unmatched: 13. CDR1 is SGHTA, CDR2 FQGNSA, per germline. CDR3 nucleotides: TGTGCCAGCAGCGCAGGGACAGCTACTCCTCTTGGCTACACCTTC. Translation: CASSAGTATPLGYTF.

In its sample, this clone was seen a few times. The chain combines TRBV19 with TRBJ2-1, with D unresolved. The V end was cut by 0 bases, the J end by 0 bases, with 12 bases between. CDR3 length: 17 amino acids. Germline V CDR1 and CDR2: LNHDA, SQIVND (reference sequence). CDR3: CASSIDKWGSSYNEQFF. Here the CDR3 DNA reads TGTGCCAGTAGTATAGATAAATGGGGAAGCTCCTACAATGAGCAGTTCTTC.

This chain uses TRBV7-9 with TRBJ2-7; possibly TRBD2 for D (5 bases). This CDR3 region has 12 residues. Trimming pared 4 bases from V and 6 bases from J, leaving 10 bases between. Germline V gives CDR1 SEHNR, CDR2 FQNEAQ (reference sequence). CDR3 protein: CASSSFRGEQYF. The CDR3 region has the DNA TGTGCCAGCAGCTCATTTCGGGGCGAGCAGTACTTC.

The chain is built from TRBV28 and TRBJ1-3, with TRBD1 matching 7 bases. Germline assignment: CDR1 MDHEN and CDR2 SYDVKM. V lost 4 bases, J lost 0 bases, and 6 bases stayed unmatched. The CDR3 is made up of 16 amino acids. The CDR3 DNA reads as TGTGCCAGCAGTTACACAGGGGAACTCTCTGGAAACACCATATATTTT. Protein: CASSYTGELSGNTIYF. Combining the CDR3 with reference TRBV28 and TRBJ1-3 gives the whole variable domain DVKVTQSSRYLVKRTGEKVFLECVQDMDHENMFWYRQDPGLGLRLIYFSYDVKMKEKGDIPEGYSVSREKKERFSLILESASTNQTSMYLCASSYTGELSGNTIYFGEGSWLTVV.